The rows below give T cell receptor beta chains drawn from one sample of a study of shared clonotypes between healthy human individuals. The protocol was immunoSEQ multiplex PCR, while the TCRdb copy is restricted to in-frame clones and leaves out a portion. This sample yields some 500,000 clones, of which around 96% are seen a single time; about 0.064% belongs to the top ten. The material sequenced was naive CD4+ T cells sorted from blood. These receptors were collected from a woman aged 25-40 years in good health. CDR3s include the opening cysteine and the closing phenylalanine or tryptophan. The D gene is left open where the match is weak. The size field is filled for only some rows; it gives once, few, many or a size class.

d_gene: TRBD2
j_gene: TRBJ2-3
v_gene: TRBV27
abundance: .
CDR3nt: TGTGCCAGCAGTTTCATATCGGGAGGGTTCACAGATACGCAGTATTTT
CDR3aa: CASSFISGGFTDTQYF

d_gene: .
j_gene: TRBJ2-5
v_gene: TRBV9
abundance: .
CDR3nt: TGTGCCAGCAGCGTATCTTCCAGGGGAGAGACCCAGTACTTC
CDR3aa: CASSVSSRGETQYF

d_gene: TRBD1
j_gene: TRBJ2-7
v_gene: TRBV18
abundance: .
CDR3nt: TGTGCCAGCTCACCGGGGACAGGAATCTACGAGCAGTACTTC
CDR3aa: CASSPGTGIYEQYF

d_gene: .
j_gene: TRBJ1-2
v_gene: TRBV2
abundance: .
CDR3nt: TGTGCCAGCAGTGCGGGACGTCTTTACTATGGCTACACCTTC
CDR3aa: CASSAGRLYYGYTF

d_gene: .
j_gene: TRBJ1-1
v_gene: TRBV6-6
abundance: .
CDR3nt: TGTGCCAGCCGACTGGGTGGAAAGGCGTTTGCTTTCTTT
CDR3aa: CASRLGGKAFAFF

d_gene: TRBD1
j_gene: TRBJ1-4
v_gene: TRBV9
abundance: .
CDR3nt: TGTGCCAGCAGCGTAGGACGACAGGGCAATGAAAAACTGTTTTTT
CDR3aa: CASSVGRQGNEKLFF

d_gene: .
j_gene: TRBJ1-1
v_gene: TRBV28
abundance: .
CDR3nt: TGTGCCAGCAGTTTGTCAATAAGGGTAAGCACTGAAGCTTTCTTT
CDR3aa: CASSLSIRVSTEAFF

d_gene: .
j_gene: TRBJ2-7
v_gene: TRBV7-6
abundance: .
CDR3nt: TGTGCCAGCAGCTCCCTCCGTGGGGGAGCTACCTACGAGCAGTACTTC
CDR3aa: CASSSLRGGATYEQYF

d_gene: .
j_gene: TRBJ2-3
v_gene: TRBV28
abundance: .
CDR3nt: TGTGCCAGCAGTCCATCGCTGGGGGGGGCGCGCACAGATACGCAGTATTTT
CDR3aa: CASSPSLGGARTDTQYF

d_gene: .
j_gene: TRBJ1-3
v_gene: TRBV2
abundance: .
CDR3nt: TGTGCCAGCAGTGAGGAAACTGGAAACACCATATATTTT
CDR3aa: CASSEETGNTIYF

d_gene: .
j_gene: TRBJ2-1
v_gene: TRBV18
abundance: .
CDR3nt: TGTGCCAGCTCCAAGGACCAATTAAATGAGCAGTTCTTC
CDR3aa: CASSKDQLNEQFF

d_gene: .
j_gene: TRBJ1-1
v_gene: TRBV7-8
abundance: .
CDR3nt: TGTGCCAGCAGAACGAGGGGACGTGACACTGAAGCTTTCTTT
CDR3aa: CASRTRGRDTEAFF

d_gene: TRBD2
j_gene: TRBJ2-3
v_gene: TRBV13
abundance: once
CDR3nt: TGTGCCAGCAGCACCGGACTAGCGGGCACAGATACGCAGTATTTT
CDR3aa: CASSTGLAGTDTQYF

d_gene: TRBD1
j_gene: TRBJ1-2
v_gene: TRBV5-1
abundance: .
CDR3nt: TGCGCCAGCAGCTTGGCCGGGGGACAGGGAGACTATGGCTACACCTTC
CDR3aa: CASSLAGGQGDYGYTF

d_gene: .
j_gene: TRBJ1-1
v_gene: TRBV6-5
abundance: .
CDR3nt: TGTGCCAGCAGAGAATGGGCAGGGAGGGACACTGAAGCTTTCTTT
CDR3aa: CASREWAGRDTEAFF

d_gene: .
j_gene: TRBJ1-3
v_gene: TRBV10-2
abundance: .
CDR3nt: TGCGCCAGCAGTTCCCAAGCTTCCTCTGGAAACACCATATATTTT
CDR3aa: CASSSQASSGNTIYF

d_gene: .
j_gene: TRBJ2-5
v_gene: TRBV19
abundance: .
CDR3nt: TGTGCCAGTAGTCCCCGGTGGCAAACGACAGTCCAAGAGCAGACCCAGTACTTC
CDR3aa: CASSPRWQTTVQEQTQYF

d_gene: .
j_gene: TRBJ1-4
v_gene: TRBV2
abundance: .
CDR3nt: TGTGCCAGCAGTGAAAGAATGGGGGGGAGGGCTGAAAAACTGTTTTTT
CDR3aa: CASSERMGGRAEKLFF

d_gene: TRBD1
j_gene: TRBJ2-5
v_gene: TRBV29-1
abundance: .
CDR3nt: TGCAGCGTTGAAAAGGGGGCAGTCCAAGAGACCCAGTACTTC
CDR3aa: CSVEKGAVQETQYF